This paragraph covers one T cell receptor beta chain sequence. No cognate antigen has been identified for it. There are no base qualities to consult, and no much larger clone falls within one base. The sample originates from a study of Tregs in tolerant kidney transplant recipients (dated by TCRdb to the late 2010s). Broadly, across the study: The study applied TCRbeta sequencing to find donor-specific regulatory T cells before combined kidney and bone marrow transplantation and then followed those same cells after transplant. Several methods of expanding Tregs specific for an allogeneic donor were compared by TCRbeta repertoire sequencing in 3 healthy controls.

General study outcomes and caveats: Expanding Tregs with activated donor B cells appeared to identify the most biologically relevant and donor-specific TCRbeta repertoire. The study was constrained by small patient numbers, and validation of the findings is required in larger populations and under other immunosuppression protocols. Biological reproducibility was not examined directly, but technical replication error appeared to be minimal.

Thawed PBMCs were FACS-sorted into unstimulated Tregs (CD4+CD25+CD127-), CD4+ non-Tregs (CD4+CD25-), CD4 cells and CD8 cells. Blood from healthy controls was obtained either from healthy volunteers or as purchased buffy coats. Healthy control blood was separated into PBMCs by Ficoll density gradient and cryopreserved, and patient PBMCs were collected both before and after transplant. The CDR3, cysteine through phenylalanine, is 12 amino acids long. CDR3 DNA only is kept here, 36 bases in frame from base 1. V is reduced by 5 bases and J by 2 bases, leaving a spacing of 9 bases between them. The germline V gene encodes CDR1 GTSNPN and CDR2 SVGIG (reference sequence). For TCRbeta CDR3 sequencing, genomic DNA from the sorted cells was extracted using the QIAGEN DNeasy Blood and Tissue Kit. Through immunoSEQ, high-throughput TCRbeta CDR3 sequencing was done commercially, including PCR amplification with internal controls and bias correction. The paper's processing steps were these. Unique productive TCRbeta sequences were defined by CDR3 nucleotide sequence where primers matched, and otherwise by CDR3 amino acid sequence together with Vbeta and Jbeta genes. As a correction for sorting error, sequences shared between sorted populations at a frequency ratio of 2:1 or less were discarded, and the remaining shared sequences were assigned to the higher population. Sequences were defined as donor-reactive when expanded at least 5-fold in CFSE-low cells versus unstimulated cells and present at a frequency of at least 0.01% in CFSE-low cells. Jensen-Shannon divergence calculated on the top 100 TCRbeta sequences ranked by frequency was used to measure repertoire divergence. For any sample with multiple sequencing runs, sorting error was corrected in each run separately before the runs were pooled. TCRdb stores this immuneACCESS table with in-frame sequences only. Part of the clones is absent; in the studies checked, under half of the shortfall reflects unresolved V genes, and no reason is known for the rest. V and J calls and clone size are those listed in that table; D and trimming were worked out from the DNA. The table for this sample lists roughly 68,000 clones; around 84% of them were counted only once. About 4.7% of the sample comes from the top ten.

Sequencing input: CD4+ T cells from blood. This TCR was sampled from a human donor in good health. The chain couples TRBV30 to TRBJ1-2; a tentative D call is TRBD1 (6 bases match). Read as DNA, the sequence is TGTGCCTGGGACAGGAGGAACTATGGCTACACCTTC. This yields the protein CAWDRRNYGYTF.